One sample yielded the 5 T cell receptor beta chains listed below, sequenced in a study of OX40 agonist ivuxolimab in advanced cancers. The repertoire was sequenced with immunoSEQ multiplex PCR; TCRdb's copy has only in-frame clones and lacks some. The profile shows around 43,000 clones, 70% to 90% of them singletons. The input for sequencing was CD4+ or CD8+ T cells sorted from blood, taken in a trial of the OX40 agonist ivuxolimab. The receptors derive from an adult with an advanced solid tumor such as melanoma, head and neck, liver or kidney cancer.

The chain is built from TRBV5-8 and TRBJ2-1, with D possibly being TRBD2 (6 bases). From germline, CDR1 is SGHTS and CDR2 YDEGEE. CDR3 length: 15 residues. The V gene lost 3 bases and the J gene lost 2 bases, with 12 bases spanning the gap. The CDR3 sequence is CASSSGTSPYNEQFF. The CDR3 bases are TGTGCCAGCAGCTCTGGGACTTCCCCCTACAATGAGCAGTTCTTC.

The chain carries TRBV6-6 and TRBJ2-5; 7 bases are shared with TRBD2. Per the germline V gene, CDR1 is MNHNY and CDR2 is SVGAGI (reference sequence). The CDR3 consists of 15 residues. With 6 bases clipped from V and 3 bases from J, the junction kept 10 bases outside the gene matches. DNA of the CDR3: TGTGCCAGCAGGATTAGCGGGCCCCTGGAAGAGACCCAGTACTTC. This gives the protein CASRISGPLEETQYF.

V is TRBV27 and J is TRBJ2-1, with D perhaps TRBD2 (5 bases). The CDR3 totals 14 residues. The ends were cut back, 2 bases at V and 2 bases at J, with 7 bases in the middle. CDR1 is MNHEY and CDR2 is SMNVEV in the germline V gene (reference sequence). The CDR3 is CASSLGGPYNEQFF. CDR3 nucleotides: TGTGCCAGCAGTTTAGGCGGGCCCTACAATGAGCAGTTCTTC.

The rearrangement joins TRBV4-2 to TRBJ1-1, with 9 nucleotides matching TRBD1. The germline V gene encodes CDR1 LGHNA and CDR2 YNFKEQ. The junction had 11 bases not matched to a gene; V was cut back by 6 bases and J by 6 bases. The CDR3 length is 15 residues. The CDR3: CASRITGGAWPEAFF. CDR3 nucleotide sequence: TGTGCCAGCAGGATCACAGGGGGCGCATGGCCTGAAGCTTTCTTT.

V is TRBV28 and J is TRBJ1-6; a possible D gene is TRBD1 (5 bases). This CDR3 is 14 amino acids long. Germline-derived CDR1 and CDR2 are MDHEN and SYDVKM. The ends were cut back, 4 bases at V and 7 bases at J, with 11 bases in the middle. The DNA of the CDR3 is TGTGCCAGCAGTTCCATGGGGGAGAATTCACCCCTCCACTTT. Its protein product is CASSSMGENSPLHF.